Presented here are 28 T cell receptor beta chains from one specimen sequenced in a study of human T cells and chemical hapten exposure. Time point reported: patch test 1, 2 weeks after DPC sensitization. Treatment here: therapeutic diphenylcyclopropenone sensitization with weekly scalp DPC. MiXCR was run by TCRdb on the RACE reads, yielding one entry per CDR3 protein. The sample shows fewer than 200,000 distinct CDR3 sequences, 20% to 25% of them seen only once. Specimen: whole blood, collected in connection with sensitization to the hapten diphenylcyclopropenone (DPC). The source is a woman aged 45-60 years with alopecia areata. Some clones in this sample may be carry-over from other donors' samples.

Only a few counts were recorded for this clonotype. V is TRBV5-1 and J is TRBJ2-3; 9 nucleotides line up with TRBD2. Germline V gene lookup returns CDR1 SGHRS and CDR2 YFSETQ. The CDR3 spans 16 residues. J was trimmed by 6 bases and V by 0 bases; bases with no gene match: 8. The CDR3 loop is CASSLASGRIGDTQYF. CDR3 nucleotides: TGCGCCAGCAGCTTGGCGAGCGGGAGGATTGGCGATACGCAGTATTTT.

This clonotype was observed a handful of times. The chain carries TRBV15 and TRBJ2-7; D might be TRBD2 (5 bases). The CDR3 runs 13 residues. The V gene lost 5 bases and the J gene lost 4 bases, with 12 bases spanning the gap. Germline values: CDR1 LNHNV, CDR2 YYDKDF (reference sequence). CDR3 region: CATSGGRHYEQYF. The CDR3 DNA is TGTGCCACCAGCGGAGGACGGCATTACGAGCAGTACTTC.

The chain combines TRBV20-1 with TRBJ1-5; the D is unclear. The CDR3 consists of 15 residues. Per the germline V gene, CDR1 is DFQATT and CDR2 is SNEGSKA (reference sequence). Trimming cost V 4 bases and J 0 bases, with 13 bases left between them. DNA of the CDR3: TGCAGTGCTATAAGACGGGGTAGTAGCAATCAGCCCCAGCATTTT. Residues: CSAIRRGSSNQPQHF.

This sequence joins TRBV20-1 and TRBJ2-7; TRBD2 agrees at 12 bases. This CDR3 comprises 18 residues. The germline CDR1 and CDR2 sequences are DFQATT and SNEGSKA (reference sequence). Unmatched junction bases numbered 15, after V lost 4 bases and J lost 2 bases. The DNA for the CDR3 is TGCAGTGCTAAGGGAGATAATGGGCGGACTAGCGGGACCTACGAGCAGTACTTC. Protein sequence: CSAKGDNGRTSGTYEQYF.

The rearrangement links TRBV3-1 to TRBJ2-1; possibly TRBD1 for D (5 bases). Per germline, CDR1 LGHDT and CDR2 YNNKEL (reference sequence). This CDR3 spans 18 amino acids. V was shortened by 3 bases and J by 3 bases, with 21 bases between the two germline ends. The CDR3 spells CASSHGMGPPRHYNEQFF. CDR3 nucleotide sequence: TGTGCCAGCAGCCATGGGATGGGGCCCCCGAGGCACTACAATGAGCAGTTCTTC.

This CDR3 reads CASSKRDGGNTIYF. The CDR3 DNA sequence: TGTGCCAGCAGTAAAAGGGACGGTGGAAACACCATATATTTT. The chain recombines TRBV12-3 or TRBV12-4 with TRBJ1-3; the D gene is possibly TRBD1 (5 bases). The CDR3 is 14 amino acids. V was pared by 5 bases and J by 3 bases, with 11 bases between.

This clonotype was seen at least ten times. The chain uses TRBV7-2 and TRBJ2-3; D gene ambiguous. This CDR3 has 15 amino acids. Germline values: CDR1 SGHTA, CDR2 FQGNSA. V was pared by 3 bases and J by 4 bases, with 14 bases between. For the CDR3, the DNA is TGTGCCAGCAGCTTCCGTGCCCGAGGCGCAGATACGCAGTATTTT. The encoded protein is CASSFRARGADTQYF.

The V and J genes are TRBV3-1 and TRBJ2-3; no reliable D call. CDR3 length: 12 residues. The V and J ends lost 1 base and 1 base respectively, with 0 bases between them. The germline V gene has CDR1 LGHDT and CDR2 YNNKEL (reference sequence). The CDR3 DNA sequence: TGTGCCAGCAGCCAAGGCACAGATACGCAGTATTTT. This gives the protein CASSQGTDTQYF.

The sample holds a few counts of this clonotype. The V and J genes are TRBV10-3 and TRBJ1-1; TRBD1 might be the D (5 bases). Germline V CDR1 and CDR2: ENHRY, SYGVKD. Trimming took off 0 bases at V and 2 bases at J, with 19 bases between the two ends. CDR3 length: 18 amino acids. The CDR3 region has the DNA TGTGCCATCAGTGAGTCCCCCGGCCGATGGGGGATTAACACTGAAGCTTTCTTT. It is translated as CAISESPGRWGINTEAFF.

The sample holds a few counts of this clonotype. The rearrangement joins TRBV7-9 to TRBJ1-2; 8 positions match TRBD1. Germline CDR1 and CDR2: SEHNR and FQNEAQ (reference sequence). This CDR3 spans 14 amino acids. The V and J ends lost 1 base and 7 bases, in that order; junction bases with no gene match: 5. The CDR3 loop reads CASSLEVTGGGYTF. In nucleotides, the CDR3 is TGTGCCAGCAGCTTAGAAGTAACAGGGGGTGGCTACACCTTC. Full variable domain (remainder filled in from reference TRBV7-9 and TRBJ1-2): DTGVSQNPRHKITKRGQNVTFRCDPISEHNRLYWYRQTLGQGPEFLTYFQNEAQLEKSRLLSDRFSAERPKGSFSTLEIQRTEQGDSAMYLCASSLEVTGGGYTFGSGTRLTVV.

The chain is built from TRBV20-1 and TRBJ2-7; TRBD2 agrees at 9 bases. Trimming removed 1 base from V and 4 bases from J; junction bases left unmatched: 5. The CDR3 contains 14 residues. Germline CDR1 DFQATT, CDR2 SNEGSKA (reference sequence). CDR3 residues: CSARAASGIYEQYF. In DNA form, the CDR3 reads TGCAGTGCTAGAGCAGCTAGCGGGATTTACGAGCAGTACTTC.

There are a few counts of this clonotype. CDR3 DNA sequence: TGTGCGACGGACGGGATGGGTAGCAATCAGCCCCAGCATTTT. Translating gives CATDGMGSNQPQHF. V and J are TRBV30 and TRBJ1-5; D is unclear. CDR1 is GTSNPN, CDR2 SVGIG, per germline (reference sequence). CDR3 size: 14 residues.

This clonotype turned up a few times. The CDR3 bases are TGTGCCAGCAGCAACATACGCGGGGTAGCGGGAGGAGGAGAGACCCAGTACTTC. It specifies CASSNIRGVAGGGETQYF. J is TRBJ2-5 and V is TRBV21-1; TRBD2, the D gene given by the table, was not confirmed from the DNA. TRBV21-1 is recorded as a pseudogene. This CDR3 region has 18 residues.

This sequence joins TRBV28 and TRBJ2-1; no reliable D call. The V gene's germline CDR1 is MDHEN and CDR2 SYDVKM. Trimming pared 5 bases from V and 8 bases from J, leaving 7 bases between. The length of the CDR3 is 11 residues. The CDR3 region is CASSQIDEQFF. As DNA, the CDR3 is TGTGCCAGCAGTCAAATAGATGAGCAGTTCTTC.

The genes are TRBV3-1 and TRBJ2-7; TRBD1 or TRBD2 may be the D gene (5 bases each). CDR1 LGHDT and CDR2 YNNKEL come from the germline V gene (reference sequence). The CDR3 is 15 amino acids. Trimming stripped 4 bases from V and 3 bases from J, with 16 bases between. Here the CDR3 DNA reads TGTGCCAGCAGCCGCGCCGGGACGTCGGACTACGAGCAGTACTTC. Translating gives CASSRAGTSDYEQYF.

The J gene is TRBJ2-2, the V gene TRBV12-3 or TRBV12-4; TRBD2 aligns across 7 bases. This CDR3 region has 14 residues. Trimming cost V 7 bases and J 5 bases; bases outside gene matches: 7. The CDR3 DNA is TGTGCCAGCATGTTGGGGGGGGGTACCGGGGAGCTGTTTTTT. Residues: CASMLGGGTGELFF.

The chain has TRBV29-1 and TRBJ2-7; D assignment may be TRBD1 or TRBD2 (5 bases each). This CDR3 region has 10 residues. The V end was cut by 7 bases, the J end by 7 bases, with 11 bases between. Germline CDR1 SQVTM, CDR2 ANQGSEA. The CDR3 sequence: CSAKGEEQYF. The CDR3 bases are TGCAGCGCTAAAGGGGAGGAGCAGTACTTC.

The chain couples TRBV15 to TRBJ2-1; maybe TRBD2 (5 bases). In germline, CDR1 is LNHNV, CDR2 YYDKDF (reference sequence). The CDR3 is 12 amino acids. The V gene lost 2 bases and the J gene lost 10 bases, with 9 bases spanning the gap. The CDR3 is CATSRNRGEQFF. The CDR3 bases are TGTGCCACCAGCAGAAACCGGGGAGAGCAGTTCTTC.

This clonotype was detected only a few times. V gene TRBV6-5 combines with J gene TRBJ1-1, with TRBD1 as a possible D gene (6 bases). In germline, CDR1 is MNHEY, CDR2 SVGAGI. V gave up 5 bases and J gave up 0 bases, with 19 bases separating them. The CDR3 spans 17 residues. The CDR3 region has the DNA TGTGCCAGCAGTAAGATAGGACAGACAGTTATGAACACTGAAGCTTTCTTT. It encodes CASSKIGQTVMNTEAFF.

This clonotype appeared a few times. CDR3 amino acids: CATKSGGNTGELFF. The DNA of the CDR3 is TGCGCCACCAAGAGCGGGGGGAACACCGGGGAGCTGTTTTTT. The chain carries TRBV5-1 and TRBJ2-2; TRBD2 matches at 8 bases. CDR1 is SGHRS, CDR2 YFSETQ, per germline. Trimming removed 9 bases from V and 1 base from J; junction bases left unmatched: 5. The CDR3 runs 14 residues.

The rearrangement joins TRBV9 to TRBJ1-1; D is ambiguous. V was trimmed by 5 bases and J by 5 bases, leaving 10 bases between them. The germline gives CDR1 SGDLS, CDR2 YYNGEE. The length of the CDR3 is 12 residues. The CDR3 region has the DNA TGTGCCAGCAGTCCCGATATGACTGAAGCTTTCTTT. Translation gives CASSPDMTEAFF.

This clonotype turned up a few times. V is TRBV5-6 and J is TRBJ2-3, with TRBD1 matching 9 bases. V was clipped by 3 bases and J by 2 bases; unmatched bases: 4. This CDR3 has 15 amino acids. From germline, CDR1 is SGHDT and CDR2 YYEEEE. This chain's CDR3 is CASSYRGLTTDTQYF. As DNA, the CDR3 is TGTGCCAGCAGCTACAGGGGGCTTACCACAGATACGCAGTATTTT.

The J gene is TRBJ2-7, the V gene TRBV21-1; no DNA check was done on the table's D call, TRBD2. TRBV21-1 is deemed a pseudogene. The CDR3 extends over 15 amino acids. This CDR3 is CASTDDWDYLSGQYF. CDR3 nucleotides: TGTGCCAGCACCGACGACTGGGACTACCTGAGCGGGCAGTACTTC.

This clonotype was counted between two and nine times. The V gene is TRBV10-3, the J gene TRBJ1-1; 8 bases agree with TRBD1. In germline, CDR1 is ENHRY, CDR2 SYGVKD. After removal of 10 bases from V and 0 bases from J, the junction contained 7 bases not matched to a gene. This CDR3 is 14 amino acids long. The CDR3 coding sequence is TGTGCCACCGGACAGGGAGATTTGAACACTGAAGCTTTCTTT. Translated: CATGQGDLNTEAFF.

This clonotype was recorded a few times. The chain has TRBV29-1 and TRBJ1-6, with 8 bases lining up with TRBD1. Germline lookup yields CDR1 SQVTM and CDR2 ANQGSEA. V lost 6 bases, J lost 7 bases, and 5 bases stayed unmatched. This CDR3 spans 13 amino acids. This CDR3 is CSVGQGGNSPLHF. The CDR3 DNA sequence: TGCAGCGTCGGACAGGGAGGAAATTCACCCCTCCACTTT. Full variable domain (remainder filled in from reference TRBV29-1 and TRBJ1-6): SAVISQKPSRDICQRGTSLTIQCQVDSQVTMMFWYRQQPGQSLTLIATANQGSEATYESGFVIDKFPISRPNLTFSTLTVSNMSPEDSSIYLCSVGQGGNSPLHFGNGTRLTVT.

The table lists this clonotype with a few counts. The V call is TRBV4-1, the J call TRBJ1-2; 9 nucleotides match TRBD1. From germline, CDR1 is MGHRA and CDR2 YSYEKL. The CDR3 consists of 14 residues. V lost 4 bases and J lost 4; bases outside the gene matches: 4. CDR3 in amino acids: CASSPGQGGYGYTF. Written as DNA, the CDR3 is TGCGCCAGCAGCCCGGGACAGGGTGGCTATGGCTACACCTTC.

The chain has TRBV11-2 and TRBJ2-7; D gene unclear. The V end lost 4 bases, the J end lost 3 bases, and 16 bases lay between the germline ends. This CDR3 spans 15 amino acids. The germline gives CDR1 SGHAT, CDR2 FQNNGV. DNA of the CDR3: TGTGCCAGCAGCTCCTACCTCAGCATCTACTACGAGCAGTACTTC. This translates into CASSSYLSIYYEQYF.

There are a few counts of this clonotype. The CDR3 DNA reads TGTGCCAGCTCAATTTCGCCAGCAGCAACTAATGAAAAACTGTTTTTT. This gives the protein CASSISPAATNEKLFF. The chain links TRBV18 to TRBJ1-4; D not certain. Germline V lookup: CDR1 KGHSH, CDR2 LQKENI. CDR3 size: 16 residues. V was cut by 5 bases and J by 0 bases, with 13 bases left in between. Using reference TRBV18 and TRBJ1-4 for the parts outside the CDR3, the full variable domain is NAGVMQNPRHLVRRRGQEARLRCSPMKGHSHVYWYRQLPEEGLKFMVYLQKENIIDESGMPKERFSAEFPKEGPSILRIQQVVRGDSAAYFCASSISPAATNEKLFFGSGTQLSVL.